This is a list of T cell receptor beta chains from one sample in a study of T cell responses to AZD1222 COVID-19 vaccine. TCRdb's copy holds only in-frame clones and misses some; the assay was immunoSEQ multiplex PCR. The sample has tens of thousands of clones; nearly 90% are singletons. This specimen was peripheral blood, taken 28 days after the second AZD1222 dose. These receptors originate from an adult who received the AZD1222 COVID-19 vaccine. CDR3s include the opening cysteine and the closing phenylalanine or tryptophan. The order of the fields is V gene, J gene, CDR3 length, clone size, D gene, CDR3 protein, CDR3 DNA. A D gene is named only where the DNA matches it firmly. Part of the rows lack a size; the others show once, few, many or a class for expanded clones.

v_call: TRBV20-1
j_call: TRBJ1-1
cdr3_length: 11
clone_size: few
d_call: -
cdr3_aa: CSASRNTEAFF
cdr3_nt: TGCAGTGCTTCTAGGAACACTGAAGCTTTCTTT

v_call: TRBV19
j_call: TRBJ2-7
cdr3_length: 15
clone_size: -
d_call: TRBD1
cdr3_aa: CASSMRTGSSYEQYF
cdr3_nt: TGTGCCAGTAGTATGCGGACAGGTAGCTCCTACGAGCAGTACTTC

v_call: TRBV3-1/TRBV3-2
j_call: TRBJ1-3
cdr3_length: 15
clone_size: -
d_call: -
cdr3_aa: CASSPRVSSGNTIYF
cdr3_nt: TGTGCCAGCAGCCCTAGAGTTAGCTCTGGAAACACCATATATTTT

v_call: TRBV6-1
j_call: TRBJ2-1
cdr3_length: 15
clone_size: -
d_call: -
cdr3_aa: CASSEAGDSYNEQFF
cdr3_nt: TGTGCCAGCAGTGAAGCGGGCGATTCCTACAATGAGCAGTTCTTC

v_call: TRBV7-9
j_call: TRBJ1-6
cdr3_length: 13
clone_size: -
d_call: -
cdr3_aa: CASRRTADSPLHF
cdr3_nt: TGTGCCAGCAGACGAACAGCGGATTCACCCCTCCACTTT

v_call: TRBV6-5
j_call: TRBJ1-1
cdr3_length: 15
clone_size: few
d_call: -
cdr3_aa: CASSYSGERGAEAFF
cdr3_nt: TGTGCCAGCAGTTACTCAGGGGAGAGGGGCGCTGAAGCTTTCTTT

v_call: TRBV27
j_call: TRBJ2-6
cdr3_length: 17
clone_size: -
d_call: -
cdr3_aa: CASSLSAGLSGANVLTF
cdr3_nt: TGTGCCAGCAGTCTCAGCGCGGGCCTCTCTGGGGCCAACGTCCTGACTTTC

v_call: TRBV2
j_call: TRBJ2-1
cdr3_length: 16
clone_size: few
d_call: -
cdr3_aa: CASSSGREASYNEQFF
cdr3_nt: TGTGCCAGCAGTTCCGGAAGAGAGGCATCCTACAATGAGCAGTTCTTC

v_call: TRBV7-9
j_call: TRBJ1-3
cdr3_length: 15
clone_size: few
d_call: -
cdr3_aa: CASSRGGNSGNTIYF
cdr3_nt: TGTGCCAGCAGTCGGGGAGGTAACTCTGGAAACACCATATATTTT

v_call: TRBV3-1/TRBV3-2
j_call: TRBJ1-3
cdr3_length: 16
clone_size: -
d_call: -
cdr3_aa: CASSRQPAYQGNTIYF
cdr3_nt: TGTGCCAGCAGCCGTCAGCCGGCCTACCAGGGAAACACCATATATTTT

v_call: TRBV5-5
j_call: TRBJ2-4
cdr3_length: 12
clone_size: few
d_call: -
cdr3_aa: CASSLALDIQYF
cdr3_nt: TGTGCCAGCAGTCTAGCGTTAGACATTCAGTACTTC

v_call: TRBV6-1
j_call: TRBJ1-2
cdr3_length: 14
clone_size: -
d_call: -
cdr3_aa: CASSEVVGIYGYTF
cdr3_nt: TGTGCCAGCAGTGAAGTGGTAGGGATCTATGGCTACACCTTC

v_call: TRBV19
j_call: TRBJ1-1
cdr3_length: 18
clone_size: -
d_call: TRBD1
cdr3_aa: CASSNWGRVRGLNTEAFF
cdr3_nt: TGTGCCAGCAGTAATTGGGGAAGAGTCAGGGGGCTTAACACTGAAGCTTTCTTT

v_call: TRBV7-2
j_call: TRBJ2-3
cdr3_length: 15
clone_size: -
d_call: -
cdr3_aa: CASSLDSPSTDTQYF
cdr3_nt: TGTGCCAGCAGCTTAGACTCTCCTAGCACAGATACGCAGTATTTT

v_call: TRBV6-1
j_call: TRBJ2-1
cdr3_length: 15
clone_size: -
d_call: TRBD2
cdr3_aa: CASSEGGRAYNEQFF
cdr3_nt: TGTGCCAGCAGTGAGGGCGGGAGAGCCTACAATGAGCAGTTCTTC

v_call: TRBV7-6
j_call: TRBJ2-3
cdr3_length: 16
clone_size: -
d_call: -
cdr3_aa: CASSLAQSGSTDTQYF
cdr3_nt: TGTGCCAGCAGCTTAGCGCAAAGCGGGAGCACAGATACGCAGTATTTT

v_call: TRBV7-2
j_call: TRBJ2-5
cdr3_length: 15
clone_size: once
d_call: -
cdr3_aa: CASSTPVERKRTQYF
cdr3_nt: TGTGCCAGCAGCACCCCCGTGGAACGCAAGAGGACCCAGTACTTC

v_call: TRBV19
j_call: TRBJ1-4
cdr3_length: 15
clone_size: -
d_call: TRBD1
cdr3_aa: CASSRSGQGGEKLFF
cdr3_nt: TGTGCCAGTAGCCGCTCGGGACAGGGGGGCGAAAAACTGTTTTTT

v_call: TRBV6-5
j_call: TRBJ1-2
cdr3_length: 13
clone_size: -
d_call: -
cdr3_aa: CASSSGFGNGYTF
cdr3_nt: TGTGCCAGCAGTTCTGGGTTTGGGAACGGCTACACCTTC

v_call: TRBV4-2
j_call: TRBJ1-1
cdr3_length: 17
clone_size: -
d_call: TRBD1
cdr3_aa: CASSQEGQGGGSGEAFF
cdr3_nt: TGTGCCAGCAGCCAAGAAGGCCAGGGAGGGGGCAGCGGTGAAGCTTTCTTT

v_call: TRBV19
j_call: TRBJ1-2
cdr3_length: 16
clone_size: once
d_call: TRBD1
cdr3_aa: CASSIRSGGANYGYTF
cdr3_nt: TGTGCCAGTAGTATTCGCTCAGGGGGCGCTAACTATGGCTACACCTTC

v_call: TRBV12-3/TRBV12-4
j_call: TRBJ1-2
cdr3_length: 12
clone_size: -
d_call: -
cdr3_aa: CASWRIPYGYTF
cdr3_nt: TGTGCCAGTTGGAGAATCCCCTATGGCTACACCTTC

v_call: TRBV5-8
j_call: TRBJ2-3
cdr3_length: 14
clone_size: -
d_call: -
cdr3_aa: CASSLGRGTDTQYF
cdr3_nt: TGTGCCAGCAGCTTGGGAAGGGGGACAGATACGCAGTATTTT

v_call: TRBV5-1
j_call: TRBJ1-3
cdr3_length: 15
clone_size: once
d_call: -
cdr3_aa: CASSFGLSSGNTIYF
cdr3_nt: TGCGCCAGCAGCTTTGGACTGAGCTCTGGAAACACCATATATTTT

v_call: TRBV6-5
j_call: TRBJ1-1
cdr3_length: 13
clone_size: -
d_call: TRBD1
cdr3_aa: CASRQFGQGRTFF
cdr3_nt: TGTGCCAGCAGACAGTTTGGACAGGGGCGAACTTTCTTT

v_call: TRBV19
j_call: TRBJ2-1
cdr3_length: 13
clone_size: once
d_call: -
cdr3_aa: CASSIGAINEQFF
cdr3_nt: TGTGCCAGTAGTATAGGGGCGATCAATGAGCAGTTCTTC

v_call: TRBV19
j_call: TRBJ1-2
cdr3_length: 14
clone_size: -
d_call: TRBD1
cdr3_aa: CASGGDRTNYGYTF
cdr3_nt: TGTGCCAGTGGGGGGGACAGGACGAACTATGGCTACACCTTC

v_call: TRBV6-5
j_call: TRBJ1-5
cdr3_length: 15
clone_size: -
d_call: TRBD1
cdr3_aa: CASSYSTGGGQPQHF
cdr3_nt: TGTGCCAGCAGTTACTCGACAGGGGGTGGACAGCCCCAGCATTTT

v_call: TRBV6-6
j_call: TRBJ2-7
cdr3_length: 13
clone_size: -
d_call: TRBD1
cdr3_aa: CASSRGQGGEQYF
cdr3_nt: TGTGCCAGCAGTCGTGGACAGGGAGGCGAGCAGTACTTC

v_call: TRBV4-1
j_call: TRBJ1-3
cdr3_length: 16
clone_size: -
d_call: -
cdr3_aa: CASSQDSARGGNTIYF
cdr3_nt: TGCGCCAGCAGCCAAGATAGTGCCAGAGGTGGAAACACCATATATTTT

v_call: TRBV7-6
j_call: TRBJ2-1
cdr3_length: 16
clone_size: -
d_call: -
cdr3_aa: CASSSQAAGRYNEQFF
cdr3_nt: TGTGCCAGCAGCTCCCAGGCGGCGGGGCGCTACAATGAGCAGTTCTTC

v_call: TRBV6-5
j_call: TRBJ1-2
cdr3_length: 12
clone_size: -
d_call: -
cdr3_aa: CASTDRVGGYTF
cdr3_nt: TGTGCCAGCACCGACCGAGTAGGCGGCTACACCTTC

v_call: TRBV2
j_call: TRBJ1-2
cdr3_length: 13
clone_size: once
d_call: TRBD1
cdr3_aa: CATLHRGLRGYTF
cdr3_nt: TGTGCCACCTTGCACAGGGGGCTGCGGGGCTACACCTTC

v_call: TRBV5-1
j_call: TRBJ1-1
cdr3_length: 15
clone_size: -
d_call: -
cdr3_aa: CASSLGNLRNTEAFF
cdr3_nt: TGCGCCAGCAGCCTGGGTAACTTGAGGAACACTGAAGCTTTCTTT

v_call: TRBV12-5
j_call: TRBJ2-1
cdr3_length: 16
clone_size: -
d_call: -
cdr3_aa: CASGLVRGSSYNEQFF
cdr3_nt: TGTGCTAGTGGTTTGGTACGGGGTAGCTCCTACAATGAGCAGTTCTTC

v_call: TRBV6-6
j_call: TRBJ1-2
cdr3_length: 15
clone_size: once
d_call: -
cdr3_aa: CASSYSPTGGYGYTF
cdr3_nt: TGTGCCAGCAGTTACTCGCCGACAGGAGGCTATGGCTACACCTTC

v_call: TRBV7-3
j_call: TRBJ1-2
cdr3_length: 13
clone_size: once
d_call: -
cdr3_aa: CASSEGTDYGYTF
cdr3_nt: TGTGCCAGCAGCGAAGGGACCGATTATGGCTACACCTTC

v_call: TRBV19
j_call: TRBJ1-4
cdr3_length: 14
clone_size: -
d_call: TRBD1
cdr3_aa: CASSSRDRGEKLFF
cdr3_nt: TGTGCCAGTAGTAGCCGGGACAGGGGTGAAAAACTGTTTTTT

v_call: TRBV3-1/TRBV3-2
j_call: TRBJ2-7
cdr3_length: 14
clone_size: -
d_call: -
cdr3_aa: CASSTRPSSYEQYF
cdr3_nt: TGTGCCAGCAGCACCCGACCCAGCTCCTACGAGCAGTACTTC

v_call: TRBV7-9
j_call: TRBJ1-1
cdr3_length: 14
clone_size: -
d_call: -
cdr3_aa: CASSLASGVHEAFF
cdr3_nt: TGTGCCAGCAGCTTAGCATCCGGGGTTCATGAAGCTTTCTTT

v_call: TRBV19
j_call: TRBJ1-1
cdr3_length: 12
clone_size: few
d_call: TRBD1
cdr3_aa: CASRGQGSEAFF
cdr3_nt: TGTGCCAGTAGAGGACAGGGGAGTGAAGCTTTCTTT

v_call: TRBV14
j_call: TRBJ1-1
cdr3_length: 12
clone_size: -
d_call: TRBD1
cdr3_aa: CASSQNRGTAFF
cdr3_nt: TGTGCCAGCAGCCAAAACAGGGGTACTGCTTTCTTT

v_call: TRBV20-1
j_call: TRBJ2-2
cdr3_length: 15
clone_size: -
d_call: TRBD1
cdr3_aa: CSASLTGQITGELFF
cdr3_nt: TGCAGTGCTAGTTTAACGGGACAGATAACCGGGGAGCTGTTTTTT

v_call: TRBV29-1
j_call: TRBJ2-3
cdr3_length: 13
clone_size: once
d_call: -
cdr3_aa: CSVEAVGRGTQYF
cdr3_nt: TGCAGCGTTGAAGCGGTTGGTCGAGGTACGCAGTATTTT

v_call: TRBV7-9
j_call: TRBJ2-7
cdr3_length: 16
clone_size: -
d_call: TRBD1
cdr3_aa: CASSLESTGGYYEQYF
cdr3_nt: TGTGCCAGCAGCTTGGAGTCGACAGGGGGCTATTACGAGCAGTACTTC

v_call: TRBV5-1
j_call: TRBJ2-7
cdr3_length: 14
clone_size: -
d_call: -
cdr3_aa: CASSWGEAATEQYF
cdr3_nt: TGCGCCAGCAGCTGGGGGGAAGCCGCCACCGAGCAGTACTTC

v_call: TRBV14
j_call: TRBJ2-7
cdr3_length: 12
clone_size: -
d_call: -
cdr3_aa: CASSRTKLEVYF
cdr3_nt: TGTGCCAGCAGCCGGACGAAGCTAGAGGTGTACTTC

v_call: TRBV27
j_call: TRBJ1-6
cdr3_length: 15
clone_size: few
d_call: -
cdr3_aa: CASSLRRTGNSPLHF
cdr3_nt: TGTGCCAGCAGTTTAAGGCGGACGGGTAATTCACCCCTCCACTTT

v_call: TRBV6-5
j_call: TRBJ1-3
cdr3_length: 14
clone_size: few
d_call: -
cdr3_aa: CASSSRDTGYTIYF
cdr3_nt: TGTGCCAGCAGTAGCCGGGACACCGGTTACACCATATATTTT

v_call: TRBV7-6
j_call: TRBJ1-4
cdr3_length: 15
clone_size: few
d_call: TRBD1
cdr3_aa: CASSPRTGVEEKLFF
cdr3_nt: TGTGCCAGCAGCCCCCGGACAGGGGTCGAGGAAAAACTGTTTTTT

v_call: TRBV4-3
j_call: TRBJ2-1
cdr3_length: 16
clone_size: -
d_call: TRBD2
cdr3_aa: CASRLGTSGGYNEQFF
cdr3_nt: TGCGCCAGCAGGCTGGGAACTAGCGGGGGTTACAATGAGCAGTTCTTC

v_call: TRBV27
j_call: TRBJ1-2
cdr3_length: 14
clone_size: once
d_call: TRBD1
cdr3_aa: CASSLRDSLYGYTF
cdr3_nt: TGTGCCAGCAGTTTACGGGACAGCCTCTATGGCTACACCTTC

v_call: TRBV7-2
j_call: TRBJ2-7
cdr3_length: 15
clone_size: -
d_call: -
cdr3_aa: CASSPDSGQGYEQYF
cdr3_nt: TGTGCCAGCAGCCCAGACTCGGGGCAGGGCTACGAGCAGTACTTC

v_call: TRBV5-1
j_call: TRBJ2-1
cdr3_length: 17
clone_size: -
d_call: -
cdr3_aa: CASSLEATSPQLGEQFF
cdr3_nt: TGCGCCAGCAGCTTGGAGGCTACTAGTCCCCAGCTGGGGGAGCAGTTCTTC